Listed below are T cell receptor beta chains from one sample, sequenced in a study of shared clonotypes between healthy human individuals. Only in-frame clones appear in the TCRdb table, and some are missing; sequencing was by immunoSEQ multiplex PCR. This table has about 1,800,000 clones, approximately 94% appearing once. Sequences were obtained from naive CD8+ T cells sorted from blood. These receptors were collected from a man aged 18 to 30 in good health. The CDR3 runs from the conserved cysteine through the conserved F or W. A D gene is named only where the DNA matches it firmly. Clone sizes are given selectively: once, few, many, or a class where the clone is expanded.

cdr3_nt: TGTGCCAGCAGCTACCTTTGGGGGGCGAACACCGGGGAGCTGTTTTTT; cdr3_aa: CASSYLWGANTGELFF; cdr3_length: 16; clone_size: NA; v_call: TRBV6-6; j_call: TRBJ2-2; d_call: NA
cdr3_nt: TGTGCCCGCGCGGAGAGGGCCACCTACGAGCAGTACTTC; cdr3_aa: CARAERATYEQYF; cdr3_length: 13; clone_size: NA; v_call: TRBV21-1; j_call: TRBJ2-7; d_call: NA
cdr3_nt: TGTGCCAGCAGTGAAGACAGGCTGAACACTGAAGCTTTCTTT; cdr3_aa: CASSEDRLNTEAFF; cdr3_length: 14; clone_size: NA; v_call: TRBV2; j_call: TRBJ1-1; d_call: NA
cdr3_nt: TGTGCCAGCAGCGTTAGCGGGGGAGGAGGACAAGAGACCCAGTACTTC; cdr3_aa: CASSVSGGGGQETQYF; cdr3_length: 16; clone_size: NA; v_call: TRBV9; j_call: TRBJ2-5; d_call: TRBD2
cdr3_nt: TGTGCCAGCAGTCGGACAGGTGAAGCTTTCTTT; cdr3_aa: CASSRTGEAFF; cdr3_length: 11; clone_size: once; v_call: TRBV2; j_call: TRBJ1-1; d_call: TRBD1
cdr3_nt: TGTGCCAGCAGTGTTCGGTCGGATGAGCAGTTCTTC; cdr3_aa: CASSVRSDEQFF; cdr3_length: 12; clone_size: NA; v_call: TRBV2; j_call: TRBJ2-1; d_call: NA
cdr3_nt: TGTGCCAGCAGCTTAGTTCCTCTAGGCCCCTGGGCAGATACGCAGTATTTT; cdr3_aa: CASSLVPLGPWADTQYF; cdr3_length: 17; clone_size: once; v_call: TRBV7-2; j_call: TRBJ2-3; d_call: NA
cdr3_nt: TGTGCCAGCTCCGAGGGGGCTAGCGGGACTTACGAGCAGTACTTC; cdr3_aa: CASSEGASGTYEQYF; cdr3_length: 15; clone_size: NA; v_call: TRBV7-6; j_call: TRBJ2-7; d_call: TRBD2
cdr3_nt: TGTGCCAGCAGTTTTGGAGTTTACAATGAGCAGTTCTTC; cdr3_aa: CASSFGVYNEQFF; cdr3_length: 13; clone_size: NA; v_call: TRBV27; j_call: TRBJ2-1; d_call: NA
cdr3_nt: TGTGCCAGTAGTATCGCCGCCTATAGCAATCAGCCCCAGCATTTT; cdr3_aa: CASSIAAYSNQPQHF; cdr3_length: 15; clone_size: NA; v_call: TRBV19; j_call: TRBJ1-5; d_call: NA
cdr3_nt: TGCGCCAGCAGCCTTGCGGGCGGGACACTGAACACCGGGGAGCTGTTTTTT; cdr3_aa: CASSLAGGTLNTGELFF; cdr3_length: 17; clone_size: NA; v_call: TRBV4-1; j_call: TRBJ2-2; d_call: NA
cdr3_nt: TGTGCCAGCAGTGATCCCAGGACAGTCTTAAATGAAAAACTGTTTTTT; cdr3_aa: CASSDPRTVLNEKLFF; cdr3_length: 16; clone_size: NA; v_call: TRBV28; j_call: TRBJ1-4; d_call: NA
cdr3_nt: TGTGCCAGCAGCTTACGGGACTGGGACTACGAGCAGTACTTC; cdr3_aa: CASSLRDWDYEQYF; cdr3_length: 14; clone_size: NA; v_call: TRBV7-9; j_call: TRBJ2-7; d_call: NA
cdr3_nt: TGTGCCAGCAGCAAAAAACGGTTCGGACAACTCTCCTACGAGCAGTACTTC; cdr3_aa: CASSKKRFGQLSYEQYF; cdr3_length: 17; clone_size: NA; v_call: TRBV21-1; j_call: TRBJ2-7; d_call: NA
cdr3_nt: TGCGCCAGCAGCCCGGAATCGGGGACTTTTACCTACGAGCAGTACTTC; cdr3_aa: CASSPESGTFTYEQYF; cdr3_length: 16; clone_size: NA; v_call: TRBV4-1; j_call: TRBJ2-7; d_call: NA
cdr3_nt: TGTGCCAGCAGCTTGGAACTAGAACAAGAGACCCAGTACTTC; cdr3_aa: CASSLELEQETQYF; cdr3_length: 14; clone_size: NA; v_call: TRBV5-4; j_call: TRBJ2-5; d_call: NA
cdr3_nt: TGTGCCAGCAGCTTAACGGGGGTGGCTAATGAAAAACTGTTTTTT; cdr3_aa: CASSLTGVANEKLFF; cdr3_length: 15; clone_size: NA; v_call: TRBV13; j_call: TRBJ1-4; d_call: NA
cdr3_nt: TGTGCCAGCAGCTTCGGACAGTTCCCTAATTCACCCCTCCACTTT; cdr3_aa: CASSFGQFPNSPLHF; cdr3_length: 15; clone_size: NA; v_call: TRBV9; j_call: TRBJ1-6; d_call: NA
cdr3_nt: TGTGCCAGCAGCCCCGGGGGCAGGGGGCTATCCTACGAGCAGTACTTC; cdr3_aa: CASSPGGRGLSYEQYF; cdr3_length: 16; clone_size: NA; v_call: TRBV5-6; j_call: TRBJ2-7; d_call: TRBD1
cdr3_nt: TGTGCCAGCAGCTTCTTGGATGGGGGGTTTAGCGGCTACACCTTC; cdr3_aa: CASSFLDGGFSGYTF; cdr3_length: 15; clone_size: NA; v_call: TRBV11-2; j_call: TRBJ1-2; d_call: NA
cdr3_nt: TGTGCCAGCAGACAGTCTAGCGGGGGTGGTACAGATACGCAGTATTTT; cdr3_aa: CASRQSSGGGTDTQYF; cdr3_length: 16; clone_size: NA; v_call: TRBV28; j_call: TRBJ2-3; d_call: TRBD2
cdr3_nt: TGTGCCAGTAGTATCGATGCGGAAGAGACCCAGTACTTC; cdr3_aa: CASSIDAEETQYF; cdr3_length: 13; clone_size: once; v_call: TRBV19; j_call: TRBJ2-5; d_call: NA
cdr3_nt: TGTGCCAGCAGCTTAGGTTATCCGGGTTCGCAGTATTTT; cdr3_aa: CASSLGYPGSQYF; cdr3_length: 13; clone_size: NA; v_call: TRBV11-2; j_call: TRBJ2-3; d_call: NA
cdr3_nt: TGTGCCAGCAGCTTGGCGTGGGAAACTAACTATGGCTACACCTTC; cdr3_aa: CASSLAWETNYGYTF; cdr3_length: 15; clone_size: NA; v_call: TRBV5-6; j_call: TRBJ1-2; d_call: NA